The rows below give T cell receptor beta chains drawn from one sample of a study of OX40 agonist ivuxolimab in advanced cancers. Assay used: immunoSEQ multiplex PCR; TCRdb lists only in-frame clones, some missing. The profile shows roughly 34,000 clones, around 80% of them singletons. Sequencing was performed on CD4+ or CD8+ T cells sorted from blood, taken in a trial of the OX40 agonist ivuxolimab. The receptors here all came from an adult with an advanced solid tumor such as melanoma, head and neck, liver or kidney cancer. The CDR3 runs from the conserved cysteine through the conserved F or W.

v_call	j_call	cdr3_aa
TRBV6-5	TRBJ1-6	CASSTSGQGFSPLHF
TRBV27	TRBJ1-2	CASSLKGTGGLGYTF
TRBV6-6	TRBJ1-6	CASRRDRANSPLHF
TRBV5-1	TRBJ2-1	CASSSRPGGQGGNEQFF
TRBV28	TRBJ1-2	CASSLTGAYGYTF
TRBV5-1	TRBJ2-5	CASSLPVGAQETQYF
TRBV5-4	TRBJ1-5	CASSFGQISNQPQHF
TRBV7-9	TRBJ1-1	CASSLEGGHTEAFF
TRBV12-1	TRBJ2-3	CASTTGEADTQYF
TRBV6-6	TRBJ1-2	CASSTLSWSGYTF
TRBV9	TRBJ2-1	CASSVEAGVVGEQFF